The T cell receptor beta chain under discussion was sequenced for a study of a mutant IDH1 vaccine in newly diagnosed glioma. Study as a whole: Among treated patients, 62.5% were male and roughly 38% female, and mean age was around 40 years.

Here immunoSEQ multiplex PCR was the method, and the copy in TCRdb shows in-frame clones only, minus some. The sample yields around 60,000 clones, roughly 87% seen once. Germline lookup yields CDR1 MNHEY and CDR2 SMNVEV (reference sequence). Trimming cost V 3 bases and J 5 bases; bases outside gene matches: 11. This CDR3 has 17 residues. This sample's time point: week 47, end of study. Doses consisted of 300 ug of mutant IDH1 20-mer peptide each, paired with topical imiquimod. In every donor, the tumor was a new WHO grade 3 or 4 IDH1-mutant, ATRX-lost astrocytoma. About this clone itself: Its antigen is currently unknown.

Material: PBMCs, obtained from a glioma patient whose treatment included an IDH1 peptide vaccine. The TCR comes from a man aged 25-45 years with glioma. The rearrangement joins TRBV27 to TRBJ2-1, with 9 bases aligning to TRBD1. The CDR3 loop reads CASSFHFRDRVNNEQFF. The CDR3 DNA sequence: TGTGCCAGCAGTTTCCATTTCAGGGACAGGGTGAACAATGAGCAGTTCTTC.